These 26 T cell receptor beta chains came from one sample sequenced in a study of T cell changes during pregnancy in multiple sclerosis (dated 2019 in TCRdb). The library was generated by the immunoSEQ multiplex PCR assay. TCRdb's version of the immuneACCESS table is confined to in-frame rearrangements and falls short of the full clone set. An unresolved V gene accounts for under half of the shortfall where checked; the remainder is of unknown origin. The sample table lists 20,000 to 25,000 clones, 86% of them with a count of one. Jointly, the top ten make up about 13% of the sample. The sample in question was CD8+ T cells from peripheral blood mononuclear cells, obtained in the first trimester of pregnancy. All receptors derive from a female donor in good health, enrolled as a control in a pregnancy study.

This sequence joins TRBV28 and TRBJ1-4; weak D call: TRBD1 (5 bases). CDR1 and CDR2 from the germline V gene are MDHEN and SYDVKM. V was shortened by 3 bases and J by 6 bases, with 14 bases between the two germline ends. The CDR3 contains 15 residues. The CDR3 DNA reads TGTGCCAGCAGTTTTCTGGGAGGGGCGCATGAAAAACTGTTTTTT. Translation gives CASSFLGGAHEKLFF.

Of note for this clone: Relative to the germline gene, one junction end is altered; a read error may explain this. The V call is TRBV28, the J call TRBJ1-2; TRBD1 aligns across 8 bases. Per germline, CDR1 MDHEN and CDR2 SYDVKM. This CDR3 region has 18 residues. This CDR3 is CASSLYPRTGFANYGYTF. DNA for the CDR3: TGTGCCAGTAGTTTATACCCCAGGACAGGGTTCGCTAACTATGGCTACACCTTC.

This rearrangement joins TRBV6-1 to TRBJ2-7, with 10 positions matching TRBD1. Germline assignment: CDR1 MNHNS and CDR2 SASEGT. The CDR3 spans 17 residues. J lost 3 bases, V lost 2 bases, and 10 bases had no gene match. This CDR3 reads CASSERHWTGGLYEQYF. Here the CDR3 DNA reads TGTGCCAGCAGTGAAAGGCACTGGACAGGGGGTCTCTACGAGCAGTACTTC.

As DNA, the CDR3 is TGTGCCAGCAGTGACTCGGCGGGGGCCGGTGAGCAGTTCTTC. The encoded protein is CASSDSAGAGEQFF. The rearrangement links TRBV6-4 to TRBJ2-1, with D possibly TRBD2 on 7 matching bases. The germline gives CDR1 MRHNA, CDR2 SNTAGT. V was pared by 0 bases and J by 9 bases, with 12 bases between. The CDR3 totals 14 residues.

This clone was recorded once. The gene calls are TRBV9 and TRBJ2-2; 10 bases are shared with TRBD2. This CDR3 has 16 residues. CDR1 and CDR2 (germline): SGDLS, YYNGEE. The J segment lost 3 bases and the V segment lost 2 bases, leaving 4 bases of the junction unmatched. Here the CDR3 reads CASSVSGGADTGELFF. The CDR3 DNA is TGTGCCAGCAGCGTGAGCGGGGGGGCGGACACCGGGGAGCTGTTTTTT.

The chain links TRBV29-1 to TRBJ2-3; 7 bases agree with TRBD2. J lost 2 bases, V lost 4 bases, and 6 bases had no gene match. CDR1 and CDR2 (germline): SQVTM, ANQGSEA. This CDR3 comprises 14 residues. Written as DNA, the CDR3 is TGCAGCGTTGTAGGGCGGGAGAACACAGATACGCAGTATTTT. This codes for CSVVGRENTDTQYF.

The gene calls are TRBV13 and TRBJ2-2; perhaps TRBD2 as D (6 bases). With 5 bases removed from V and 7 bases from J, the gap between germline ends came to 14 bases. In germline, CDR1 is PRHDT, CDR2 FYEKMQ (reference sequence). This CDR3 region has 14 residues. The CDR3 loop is CASSRGLLRGELFF. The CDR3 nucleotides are TGTGCCAGCAGCAGGGGACTGTTGCGCGGGGAGCTGTTTTTT.

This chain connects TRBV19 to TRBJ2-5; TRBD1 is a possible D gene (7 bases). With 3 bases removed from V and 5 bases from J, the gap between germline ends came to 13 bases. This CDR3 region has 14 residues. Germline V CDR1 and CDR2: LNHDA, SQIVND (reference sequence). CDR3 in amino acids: CASSIAGGPETQYF. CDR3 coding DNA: TGTGCCAGTAGTATTGCAGGGGGGCCGGAGACCCAGTACTTC.

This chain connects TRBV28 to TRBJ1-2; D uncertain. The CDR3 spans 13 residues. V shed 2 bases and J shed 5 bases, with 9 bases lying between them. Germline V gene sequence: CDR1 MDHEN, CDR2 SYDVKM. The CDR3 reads CASSLQEGYGYTF. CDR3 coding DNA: TGTGCCAGCAGTTTACAGGAGGGTTATGGCTACACCTTC.

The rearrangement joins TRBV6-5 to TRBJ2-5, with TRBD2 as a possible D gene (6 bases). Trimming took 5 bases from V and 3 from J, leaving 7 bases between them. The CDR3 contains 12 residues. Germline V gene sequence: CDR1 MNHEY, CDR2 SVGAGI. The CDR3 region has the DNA TGTGCCAGCAGTAGGAGGGAAGAGACCCAGTACTTC. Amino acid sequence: CASSRREETQYF.

The CDR3 DNA reads TGTGCCAGCAGCCCCCGTGGGGGGACGAACACTGAAGCTTTCTTT. Its translation is CASSPRGGTNTEAFF. The chain is built from TRBV7-9 and TRBJ1-1; weak D call: TRBD1 (5 bases). The CDR3 spans 15 residues. Germline CDR1 is SEHNR and CDR2 is FQNEAQ (reference sequence). With 5 bases removed from V and 1 base from J, the gap between germline ends came to 14 bases.

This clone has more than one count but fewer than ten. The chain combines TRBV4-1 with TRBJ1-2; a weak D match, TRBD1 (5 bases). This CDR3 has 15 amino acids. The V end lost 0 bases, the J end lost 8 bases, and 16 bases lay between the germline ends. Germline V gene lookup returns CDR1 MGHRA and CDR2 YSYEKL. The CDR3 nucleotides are TGCGCCAGCAGCCAAGATCTTGGGGCGCTGCGCGGCTACACCTTC. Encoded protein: CASSQDLGALRGYTF.

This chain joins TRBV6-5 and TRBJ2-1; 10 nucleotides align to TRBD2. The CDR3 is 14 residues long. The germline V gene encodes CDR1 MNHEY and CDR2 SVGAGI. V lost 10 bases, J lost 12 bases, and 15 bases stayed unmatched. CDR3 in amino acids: CATGGLAGDVGQFF. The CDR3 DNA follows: TGTGCCACCGGCGGGCTAGCGGGAGACGTGGGGCAGTTCTTC.

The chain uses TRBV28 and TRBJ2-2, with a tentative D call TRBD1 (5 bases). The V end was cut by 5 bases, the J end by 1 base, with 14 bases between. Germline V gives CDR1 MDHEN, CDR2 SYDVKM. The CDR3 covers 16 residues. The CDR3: CASSTPTQGNTGELFF. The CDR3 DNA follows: TGTGCCAGCAGTACACCAACCCAGGGGAACACCGGGGAGCTGTTTTTT.

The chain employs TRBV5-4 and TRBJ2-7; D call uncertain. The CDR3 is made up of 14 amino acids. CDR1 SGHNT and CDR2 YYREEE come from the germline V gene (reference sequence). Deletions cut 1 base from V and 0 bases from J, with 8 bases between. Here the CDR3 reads CASSLMGISYEQYF. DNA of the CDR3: TGTGCCAGCAGCTTGATGGGCATCTCCTACGAGCAGTACTTC.

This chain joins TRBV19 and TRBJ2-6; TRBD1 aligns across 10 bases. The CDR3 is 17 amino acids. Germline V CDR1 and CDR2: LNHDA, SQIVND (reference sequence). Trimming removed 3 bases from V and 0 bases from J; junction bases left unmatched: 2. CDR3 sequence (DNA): TGTGCCAGTAGTATGGACAGGGGGATCTCTGGGGCCAACGTCCTGACTTTC. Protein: CASSMDRGISGANVLTF.

In DNA form, the CDR3 reads TGCGCCAGCAGCTTGGACGTACAGGGGTTTGGCTATGGCTACACCTTC. Translated: CASSLDVQGFGYGYTF. The chain employs TRBV5-1 and TRBJ1-2, with 7 bases fitting TRBD1. Germline loops: CDR1 SGHRS, CDR2 YFSETQ. CDR3 length equals 16 residues. Germline trimming cut 0 bases from V and 4 bases from J; bases unmatched to any gene: 9.

CDR3 protein: CASSLESSYNEQFF. CDR3 DNA sequence: TGTGCCAGCAGCTTAGAGAGCTCCTACAATGAGCAGTTCTTC. The chain couples TRBV7-2 to TRBJ2-1; the D is unclear. This CDR3 comprises 14 residues. With 1 base removed from V and 0 bases from J, the gap between germline ends came to 4 bases. Per germline, CDR1 SGHTA and CDR2 FQGNSA. The full variable domain, with the rest looked up from reference TRBV7-2 and TRBJ2-1, is GAGVSQSPSNKVTEKGKDVELRCDPISGHTALYWYRQSLGQGLEFLIYFQGNSAPDKSGLPSDRFSAERTGGSVSTLTIQRTQQEDSAVYLCASSLESSYNEQFFGPGTRLTVL.

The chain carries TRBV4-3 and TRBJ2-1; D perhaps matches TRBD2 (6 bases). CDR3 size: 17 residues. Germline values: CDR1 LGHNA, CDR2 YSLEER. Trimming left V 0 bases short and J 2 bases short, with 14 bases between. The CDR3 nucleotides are TGCGCCAGCAGCCAAGATGGTTTCGGGAGTACCTACAATGAGCAGTTCTTC. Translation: CASSQDGFGSTYNEQFF.

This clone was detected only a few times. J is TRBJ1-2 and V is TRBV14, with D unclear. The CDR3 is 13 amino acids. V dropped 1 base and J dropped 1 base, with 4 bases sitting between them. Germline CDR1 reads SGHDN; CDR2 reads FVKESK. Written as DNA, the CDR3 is TGTGCCAGCAGCCAAGCAGATAACTATGGCTACACCTTC. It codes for CASSQADNYGYTF.

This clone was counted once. CDR3 sequence: CASSVGLLPEQYF. The CDR3 DNA sequence: TGTGCCAGCAGCGTAGGTCTCCTCCCCGAGCAGTACTTC. The chain combines TRBV9 with TRBJ2-7; no clear D. V lost 0 bases and J 6 bases, leaving 10 bases between the germline ends. The germline V gene encodes CDR1 SGDLS and CDR2 YYNGEE. This CDR3 is 13 amino acids long.

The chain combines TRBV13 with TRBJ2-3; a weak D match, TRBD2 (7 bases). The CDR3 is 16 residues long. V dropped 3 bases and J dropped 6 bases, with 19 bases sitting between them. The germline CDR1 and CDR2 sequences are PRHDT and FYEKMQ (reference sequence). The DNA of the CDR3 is TGTGCCAGCAGCTTGCGGGGGCGGGAGAGGGCGGATACGCAGTATTTT. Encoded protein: CASSLRGRERADTQYF.

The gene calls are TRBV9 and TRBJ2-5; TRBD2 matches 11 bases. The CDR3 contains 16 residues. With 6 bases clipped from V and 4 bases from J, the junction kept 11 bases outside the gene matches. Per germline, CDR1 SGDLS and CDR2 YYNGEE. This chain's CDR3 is CASTLDLAGGLETQYF. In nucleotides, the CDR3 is TGTGCCAGCACCCTTGACCTAGCGGGAGGACTAGAGACCCAGTACTTC.

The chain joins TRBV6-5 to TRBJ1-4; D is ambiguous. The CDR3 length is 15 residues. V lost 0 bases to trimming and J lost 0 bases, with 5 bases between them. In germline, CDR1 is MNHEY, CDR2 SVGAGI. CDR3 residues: CASSYSSATNEKLFF. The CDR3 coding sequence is TGTGCCAGCAGTTACTCGAGTGCAACTAATGAAAAACTGTTTTTT.

The CDR3 nucleotides are TGTGCCAGCCGACAGGGGGCCCAGCAGCCCCAGCATTTT. Translation gives CASRQGAQQPQHF. The chain links TRBV7-9 to TRBJ1-5; 10 nucleotides match TRBD1. The CDR3 covers 13 residues. In germline, CDR1 is SEHNR, CDR2 FQNEAQ (reference sequence). Germline trimming cut 8 bases from V and 7 bases from J; bases unmatched to any gene: 5.

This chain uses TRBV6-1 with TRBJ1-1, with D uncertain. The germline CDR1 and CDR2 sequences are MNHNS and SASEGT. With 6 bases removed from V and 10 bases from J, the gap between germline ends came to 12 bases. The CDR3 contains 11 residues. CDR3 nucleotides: TGTGCCAGCAGCCAAGGAGTTGCAGCTTTCTTT. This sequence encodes CASSQGVAAFF.